This TCR beta chain derives from a study of spatial heterogeneity in lung cancer. Background on the study: The authors sequenced available follow-up PBMC samples, taken a median of around two years after resection. General study results and limits: The appearance of ubiquitous expanded tumor TCRs in blood was greater at resection than follow-up.

A distinct unique molecular identifier was carried by each TCR cDNA molecule. TCRdb independently ran MiXCR on the 5' RACE reads; one entry per CDR3 protein. The repertoire holds approximately 50,000 distinct CDR3 sequences, with 7.4% as singletons. This clonotype was detected ten times or more. Antigen specificity is unknown. Deletions cut 0 bases from V and 0 bases from J, with 6 bases between. Germline CDR1 SGHNT, CDR2 YYREEE (reference sequence). The CDR3 is made up of 14 amino acids. Regarding time point: blood at routine non-recurrence follow-up after resection. Whole RNA obtained from tumor, nontumor lung or frozen PBMC underwent sequencing without sorting.

The V gene is TRBV5-4, the J gene TRBJ1-2; D might be TRBD1 (6 bases). The sequence derives from a female donor with early-stage non-small cell lung cancer. This material consisted of PBMCs, taken at follow-up. CDR3 region: CASSLGTANYGYTF. The CDR3, as DNA: TGTGCCAGCAGCTTGGGGACAGCTAACTATGGCTACACCTTC.